The TCR beta chain under discussion was sequenced for a study of long-term antiretroviral therapy in people with HIV. Survey level was the resolution at which the v3.0 immunoSEQ assay ran. Sequencing was performed with immunoSEQ multiplex PCR; in TCRdb, only in-frame clones are kept and a portion is missing. Seen here are more than 20,000 clones, 65% to 85% observed once, and the top ten hold 12%. On this clone itself: What it recognizes is unknown.

In germline, CDR1 is MGHRA, CDR2 YSYEKL. This CDR3 is 16 amino acids long. Trimming shortened V by 1 base and J by 3 bases, and 12 bases separated the two germline ends. Findings of the study overall: Despite increasing after ART, diversity remained lower than that of transplant donor controls.

Sample: unsorted PBMCs, taken less than 1.8 years before starting antiretroviral therapy. The clonotype comes from a woman aged 40-49 years with HIV. V and J are TRBV4-1 and TRBJ2-2; D could derive from TRBD1 or TRBD2 (5 bases each). CDR3 bases: TGCGCCAGCAGCCAAGGCCGGGACCTCTACACCGGGGAGCTGTTTTTT. Its protein is CASSQGRDLYTGELFF.